One sample yielded the 21 T cell receptor beta chains listed below, sequenced in a study of CD4 T cells in relation to SARS-CoV-2 and coronaviruses. No antigen is known for these receptors. Before the COVID-19 pandemic, during about 2011-2019, CD4+ T cells were taken from unexposed donors. The cells were cultured for less than twelve days before CD4+ T cells were isolated. Assay used: immunoSEQ multiplex PCR; TCRdb lists only in-frame clones, some missing. The repertoire holds some 25,000 clones, with around 76% as singletons. Sequenced input: CD4+ T cells from PBMCs, cultured in vitro. These receptors originate from a human donor in good health.

The rearrangement joins TRBV9 to TRBJ1-2; D gene uncertain. CDR3 length equals 12 residues. Germline V gene lookup returns CDR1 SGDLS and CDR2 YYNGEE. With 4 bases removed from V and 7 bases from J, the gap between germline ends came to 11 bases. CDR3 in DNA: TGTGCCAGCAGCATATCCAAGGGTGGCTACACCTTC. This codes for CASSISKGGYTF.

This clone has a handful of counts. The rearrangement links TRBV5-4 to TRBJ2-7, with D unclear. Between the trimmed V and J ends, which lost 1 base and 2 bases, there was a span of 10 bases. CDR3 size: 14 residues. Germline loops: CDR1 SGHNT, CDR2 YYREEE (reference sequence). The CDR3 reads CASSLNPDPYEQYF. The CDR3, as DNA: TGTGCCAGCAGCTTGAACCCGGACCCCTACGAGCAGTACTTC. Drawing the rest from reference TRBV5-4 and TRBJ2-7, the complete variable domain is ETGVTQSPTHLIKTRGQQVTLRCSSQSGHNTVSWYQQALGQGPQFIFQYYREEENGRGNFPPRFSGLQFPNYSSELNVNALELDDSALYLCASSLNPDPYEQYFGPGTRLTVT.

The chain couples TRBV18 to TRBJ1-1; D is unclear. Germline loops: CDR1 KGHSH, CDR2 LQKENI. This CDR3 is built from 13 residues. Trimming removed 3 bases at V and 3 bases at J, with 8 bases between. The DNA for the CDR3 is TGTGCCAGCTCACCGTCGGGCGACACTGAAGCTTTCTTT. Protein: CASSPSGDTEAFF.

This chain uses TRBV25-1 with TRBJ2-7, with D perhaps assigned TRBD1 or TRBD2 (5 bases each). There are 14 residues in the CDR3. The ends were cut back, 10 bases at V and 2 bases at J, with 18 bases in the middle. Germline V CDR1 and CDR2: MGHDK, SYGVNS. CDR3 bases: TGTGCCACCAGGCCTGGGGGTTCCCCCTACGAGCAGTACTTC. This codes for CATRPGGSPYEQYF.

The chain combines TRBV6-5 with TRBJ1-1; D remains unclear. This CDR3 spans 14 amino acids. The germline gives CDR1 MNHEY, CDR2 SVGAGI. V gave up 6 bases and J gave up 1 base, with 12 bases separating them. The CDR3 nucleotides read TGTGCCAGCAGACCACTGTGGGGGAACACTGAAGCTTTCTTT. It encodes CASRPLWGNTEAFF.

This clone was observed a handful of times. This sequence joins TRBV19 and TRBJ1-5; D is uncertain. CDR3 length equals 15 residues. CDR1 LNHDA and CDR2 SQIVND come from the germline V gene (reference sequence). The V end lost 3 bases, the J end lost 0 bases, and 9 bases lay between the germline ends. This chain's CDR3 is CASSITRYSNQPQHF. CDR3 nucleotides: TGTGCCAGTAGTATTACCCGGTATAGCAATCAGCCCCAGCATTTT. Full variable domain (outside the CDR3, taken from reference TRBV19 and TRBJ1-5): DGGITQSPKYLFRKEGQNVTLSCEQNLNHDAMYWYRQDPGQGLRLIYYSQIVNDFQKGDIAEGYSVSREKKESFPLTVTSAQKNPTAFYLCASSITRYSNQPQHFGDGTRLSIL.

In nucleotides, the CDR3 is TGCGCCAGCAGCCTCTCGCTTTATGAAAAACTGTTTTTT. It translates to CASSLSLYEKLFF. The chain uses TRBV4-1 and TRBJ1-4, with D uncertain. The V gene's germline CDR1 is MGHRA and CDR2 YSYEKL. This CDR3 contains 13 residues. Trimming took off 4 bases at V and 6 bases at J, with 9 bases between the two ends.

This clone has just a few counts. The V call is TRBV18, the J call TRBJ2-7; 14 bases map to TRBD2. Trimming took 4 bases from V and 3 from J; bases not matched to a gene: 11. CDR1 KGHSH and CDR2 LQKENI come from the germline V gene. The CDR3 contains 18 residues. The DNA for the CDR3 is TGTGCCAGCTCACAGGGCGGACTAGCGGGGGGCCGGGTCTACGAGCAGTACTTC. Residues: CASSQGGLAGGRVYEQYF.

V gene TRBV10-3 combines with J gene TRBJ1-5; 9 bases match TRBD1. Germline V lookup: CDR1 ENHRY, CDR2 SYGVKD. V dropped 4 bases and J dropped 6; count of bases not matched to a gene: 10. This CDR3 has 16 amino acids. The CDR3 is CAISGTGGKSVQPQHF. The CDR3 DNA reads TGTGCCATCAGTGGCACAGGGGGCAAATCGGTTCAGCCCCAGCATTTT.

J is TRBJ2-2 and V is TRBV7-9; TRBD1 or TRBD2 may be the D gene (5 bases each). The CDR3 loop spans 18 amino acids. The V gene lost 5 bases and the J gene lost 4 bases, with 23 bases spanning the gap. Germline V gene lookup returns CDR1 SEHNR and CDR2 FQNEAQ (reference sequence). DNA for the CDR3: TGTGCCAGCAGCCCCCATGGGGGAGACGTCAGATTCACCGGGGAGCTGTTTTTT. It translates to CASSPHGGDVRFTGELFF.

In its sample, this clone was seen a few times. The CDR3 loop is CASSPSGQGYNEQFF. In nucleotides, the CDR3 is TGTGCCAGCAGTCCATCGGGACAGGGCTACAATGAGCAGTTCTTC. V usage is TRBV28 and J usage is TRBJ2-1, with TRBD1 matching over 9 bases. Germline trimming cut 5 bases from V and 3 bases from J; bases unmatched to any gene: 5. The germline gives CDR1 MDHEN, CDR2 SYDVKM. This CDR3 spans 15 amino acids.

The J gene is TRBJ1-6, the V gene TRBV5-4; no firm D call. This CDR3 contains 14 residues. Trimming stripped 0 bases from V and 6 bases from J, with 7 bases between. CDR1 is SGHNT and CDR2 is YYREEE in the germline V gene (reference sequence). CDR3 nucleotide sequence: TGTGCCAGCAGCTTGGAGCAGCTTAATTCACCCCTCCACTTT. This gives the protein CASSLEQLNSPLHF. The entire variable domain, with the rest obtained from reference TRBV5-4 and TRBJ1-6, is as follows: ETGVTQSPTHLIKTRGQQVTLRCSSQSGHNTVSWYQQALGQGPQFIFQYYREEENGRGNFPPRFSGLQFPNYSSELNVNALELDDSALYLCASSLEQLNSPLHFGNGTRLTVT.

This clone was seen a handful of times. The J gene is TRBJ1-6, the V gene TRBV4-2, with TRBD1 as a possible D gene (5 bases). The CDR3 spans 14 residues. Trimming removed 4 bases from V and 5 bases from J, with 9 bases in between. Germline V gene lookup returns CDR1 LGHNA and CDR2 YNFKEQ. The CDR3 sequence is CASSPEDNNSPLHF. The CDR3 DNA reads as TGTGCCAGCAGCCCGGAGGACAATAATTCACCCCTCCACTTT.

V and J are TRBV5-1 and TRBJ2-3, with D possibly matching TRBD1 (5 bases). The length of the CDR3 is 15 residues. Germline CDR1 SGHRS, CDR2 YFSETQ. The V end was cut by 0 bases, the J end by 0 bases, with 8 bases between. The CDR3 here is CASSLGQHSTDTQYF. CDR3 sequence (DNA): TGCGCCAGCAGCTTGGGACAGCATAGCACAGATACGCAGTATTTT.

V and J are TRBV6-5 and TRBJ2-3, with D tentatively TRBD1 (5 bases). Germline V gene sequence: CDR1 MNHEY, CDR2 SVGAGI. The CDR3 is 11 amino acids. The V end was cut by 6 bases, the J end by 14 bases, with 15 bases between. CDR3 nucleotide sequence: TGTGCCAGCAGCCGTGAAGGGGATCTGTATTTT. This sequence encodes CASSREGDLYF.

With respect to this clone: Additional DNA sequences in this sample encode the identical CDR3. This chain links TRBV3-1 (or the pseudogene TRBV3-2) with TRBJ2-7; 13 positions match TRBD2. Trimming removed 1 base from V and 3 bases from J; junction bases left unmatched: 0. CDR3 length equals 15 residues. Germline CDR1 is LGHDT and CDR2 is YNNKEL (reference sequence). CDR3 residues: CASSQGLAGGYEQYF. The CDR3 coding sequence is TGTGCCAGCAGCCAAGGACTAGCGGGGGGCTACGAGCAGTACTTC.

This chain links TRBV11-1 with TRBJ2-3; 10 nucleotides align to TRBD2. V lost 5 bases and J lost 1; bases outside the gene matches: 3. The germline gives CDR1 SGHAT, CDR2 FQDESV (reference sequence). The CDR3 covers 15 residues. CDR3: CASSVGTSGTDTQYF. CDR3 in DNA: TGTGCCAGCAGCGTCGGGACTAGCGGCACAGATACGCAGTATTTT.

V is TRBV7-2 and J is TRBJ2-7, with TRBD1 matching 8 bases. V was pared by 5 bases and J by 3 bases, with 15 bases of the junction left unmatched. The germline gives CDR1 SGHTA, CDR2 FQGNSA. The length of the CDR3 is 17 residues. The CDR3 DNA is TGTGCCAGCAGCCGGCGCGGACAGGGCCAATACGGCTACGAGCAGTACTTC. Translation gives CASSRRGQGQYGYEQYF. Complete variable domain (other parts from reference TRBV7-2 and TRBJ2-7): GAGVSQSPSNKVTEKGKDVELRCDPISGHTALYWYRQSLGQGLEFLIYFQGNSAPDKSGLPSDRFSAERTGGSVSTLTIQRTQQEDSAVYLCASSRRGQGQYGYEQYFGPGTRLTVT.

The chain uses TRBV19 and TRBJ2-7; TRBD1 matches at 7 bases. Germline CDR1 reads LNHDA; CDR2 reads SQIVND (reference sequence). The ends lost 0 bases at V and 6 bases at J; junction bases unmatched: 2. CDR3 size: 13 residues. The CDR3 spells CASSIERGREQYF. The CDR3 region has the DNA TGTGCCAGTAGTATAGAAAGGGGGCGCGAGCAGTACTTC. Full variable domain (rest looked up from reference TRBV19 and TRBJ2-7): DGGITQSPKYLFRKEGQNVTLSCEQNLNHDAMYWYRQDPGQGLRLIYYSQIVNDFQKGDIAEGYSVSREKKESFPLTVTSAQKNPTAFYLCASSIERGREQYFGPGTRLTVT.

This clone was observed once. The rearrangement joins TRBV1 to TRBJ2-5; the table's D gene call, TRBD2, was not cross checked with the DNA. TRBV1 is noted as a pseudogene. This CDR3 comprises 13 residues. CDR3 protein: CTSNMRERETQYF. The CDR3 DNA sequence: TGCACCAGCAATATGCGGGAGCGAGAGACCCAGTACTTC.

This clone was counted only a few times. V usage is TRBV5-1 and J usage is TRBJ1-5; D unclear. CDR3 length equals 15 residues. Looked up from germline, CDR1 is SGHRS and CDR2 is YFSETQ. Trimming removed 5 bases at V and 3 bases at J, with 15 bases between. CDR3 sequence (DNA): TGCGCCAGCAGACCCGGAGCGGCGTTCAATCAGCCCCAGCATTTT. This sequence encodes CASRPGAAFNQPQHF.